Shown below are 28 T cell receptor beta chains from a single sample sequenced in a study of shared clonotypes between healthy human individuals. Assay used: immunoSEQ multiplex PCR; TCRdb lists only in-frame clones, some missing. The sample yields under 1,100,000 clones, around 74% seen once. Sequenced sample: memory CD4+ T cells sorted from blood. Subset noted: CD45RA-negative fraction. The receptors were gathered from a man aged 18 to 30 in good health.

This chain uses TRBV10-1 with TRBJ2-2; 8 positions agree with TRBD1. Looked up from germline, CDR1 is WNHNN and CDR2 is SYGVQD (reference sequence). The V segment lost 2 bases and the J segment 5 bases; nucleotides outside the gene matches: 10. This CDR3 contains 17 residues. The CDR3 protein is CASSETAGGRGTGELFF. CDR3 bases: TGCGCCAGCAGTGAGACGGCAGGGGGCCGTGGAACCGGGGAGCTGTTTTTT.

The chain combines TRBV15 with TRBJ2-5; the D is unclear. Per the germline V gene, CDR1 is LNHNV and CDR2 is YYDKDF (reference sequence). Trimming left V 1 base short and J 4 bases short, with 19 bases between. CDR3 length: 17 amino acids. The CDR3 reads CATSRAPDWYSGETQYF. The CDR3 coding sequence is TGTGCCACCAGCAGAGCCCCTGACTGGTACTCAGGAGAGACCCAGTACTTC.

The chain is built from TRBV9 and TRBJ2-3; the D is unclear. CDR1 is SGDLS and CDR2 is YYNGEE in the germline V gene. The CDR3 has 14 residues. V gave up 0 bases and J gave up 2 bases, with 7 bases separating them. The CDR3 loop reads CASSVEWATDTQYF. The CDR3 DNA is TGTGCCAGCAGCGTAGAGTGGGCCACAGATACGCAGTATTTT.

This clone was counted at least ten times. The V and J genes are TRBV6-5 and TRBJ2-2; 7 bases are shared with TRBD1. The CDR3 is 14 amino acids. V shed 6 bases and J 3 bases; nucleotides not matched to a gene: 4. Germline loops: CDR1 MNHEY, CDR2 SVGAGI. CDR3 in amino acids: CASRETGYTGELFF. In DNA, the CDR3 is TGTGCCAGCAGGGAGACAGGGTACACCGGGGAGCTGTTTTTT.

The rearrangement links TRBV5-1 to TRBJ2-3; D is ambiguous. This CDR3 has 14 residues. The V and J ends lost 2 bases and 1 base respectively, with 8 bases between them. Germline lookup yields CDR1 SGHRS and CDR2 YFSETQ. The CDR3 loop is CASSLGQRTDTQYF. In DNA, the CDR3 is TGCGCCAGCAGCTTAGGTCAGCGCACAGATACGCAGTATTTT.

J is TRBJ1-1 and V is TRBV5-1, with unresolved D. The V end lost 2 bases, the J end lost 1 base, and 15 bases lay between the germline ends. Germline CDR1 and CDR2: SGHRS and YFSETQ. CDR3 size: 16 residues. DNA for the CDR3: TGCGCCAGCAGCTTAGAGGGAGGAAGTGCGAACACTGAAGCTTTCTTT. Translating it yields CASSLEGGSANTEAFF. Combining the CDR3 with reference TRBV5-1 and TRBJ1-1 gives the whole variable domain KAGVTQTPRYLIKTRGQQVTLSCSPISGHRSVSWYQQTPGQGLQFLFEYFSETQRNKGNFPGRFSGRQFSNSRSEMNVSTLELGDSALYLCASSLEGGSANTEAFFGQGTRLTVV.

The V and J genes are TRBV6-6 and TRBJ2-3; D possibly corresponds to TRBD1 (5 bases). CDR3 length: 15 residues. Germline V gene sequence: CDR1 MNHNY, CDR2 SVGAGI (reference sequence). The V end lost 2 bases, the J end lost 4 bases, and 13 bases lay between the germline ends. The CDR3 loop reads CASSYGMGPPDTQYF. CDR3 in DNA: TGTGCCAGCAGTTACGGCATGGGGCCCCCAGATACGCAGTATTTT.

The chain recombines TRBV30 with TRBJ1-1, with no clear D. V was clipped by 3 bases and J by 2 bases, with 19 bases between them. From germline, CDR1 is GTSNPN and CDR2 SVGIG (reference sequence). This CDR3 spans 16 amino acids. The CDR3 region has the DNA TGTGCCTGGAGCCCATCGGCCAGGCAACGAAACACTGAAGCTTTCTTT. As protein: CAWSPSARQRNTEAFF.

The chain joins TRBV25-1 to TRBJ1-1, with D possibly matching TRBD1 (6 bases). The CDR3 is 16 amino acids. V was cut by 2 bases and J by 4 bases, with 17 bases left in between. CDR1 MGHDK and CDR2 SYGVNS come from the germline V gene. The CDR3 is CASSEGGRDMSTEAFF. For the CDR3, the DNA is TGTGCCAGCAGTGAAGGGGGCAGGGACATGAGCACTGAAGCTTTCTTT.

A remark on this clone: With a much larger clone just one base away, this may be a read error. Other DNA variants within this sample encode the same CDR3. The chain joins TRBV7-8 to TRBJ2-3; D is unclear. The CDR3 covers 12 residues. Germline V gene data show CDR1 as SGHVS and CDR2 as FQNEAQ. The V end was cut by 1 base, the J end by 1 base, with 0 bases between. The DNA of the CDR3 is TGTGCCAGCAGCTTAGGCACAGATACGCAGTATTTT. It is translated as CASSLGTDTQYF.

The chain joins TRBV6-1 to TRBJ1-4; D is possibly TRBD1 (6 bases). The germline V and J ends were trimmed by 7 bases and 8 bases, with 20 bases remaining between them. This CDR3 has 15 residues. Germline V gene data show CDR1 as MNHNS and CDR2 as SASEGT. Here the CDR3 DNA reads TGTGCCAGCACCCACGGGGGGGCCCGCGGGGAAAAACTGTTTTTT. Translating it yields CASTHGGARGEKLFF.

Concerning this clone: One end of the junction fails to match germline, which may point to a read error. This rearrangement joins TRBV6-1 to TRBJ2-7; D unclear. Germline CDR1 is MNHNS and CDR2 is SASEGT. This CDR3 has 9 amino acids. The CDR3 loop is CASSPRKNF. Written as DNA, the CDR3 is TGTGCCAGCAGCCCTAGGAAGAACTTC.

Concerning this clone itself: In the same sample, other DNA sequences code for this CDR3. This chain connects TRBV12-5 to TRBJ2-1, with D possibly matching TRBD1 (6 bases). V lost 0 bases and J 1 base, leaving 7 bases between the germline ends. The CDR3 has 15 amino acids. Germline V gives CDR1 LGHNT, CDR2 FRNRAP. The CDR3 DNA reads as TGTGCTAGTGGTTTGGTACAGGGTTCCTACAATGAGCAGTTCTTC. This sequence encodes CASGLVQGSYNEQFF.

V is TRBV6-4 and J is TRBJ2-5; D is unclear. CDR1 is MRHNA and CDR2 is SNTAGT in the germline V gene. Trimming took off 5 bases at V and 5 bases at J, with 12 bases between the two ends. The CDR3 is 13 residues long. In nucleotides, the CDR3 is TGTGCCAGCAGTCTGTTCGCCGGGGAGACCCAGTACTTC. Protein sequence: CASSLFAGETQYF.

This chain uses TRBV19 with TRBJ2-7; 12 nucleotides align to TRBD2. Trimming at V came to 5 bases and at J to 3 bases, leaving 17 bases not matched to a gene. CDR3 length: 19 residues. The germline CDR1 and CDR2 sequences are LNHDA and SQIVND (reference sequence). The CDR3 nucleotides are TGTGCCAGTAGTCCGTATTCGGGGTCTATGACTAGCGGGAGCTACGAGCAGTACTTC. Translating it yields CASSPYSGSMTSGSYEQYF.

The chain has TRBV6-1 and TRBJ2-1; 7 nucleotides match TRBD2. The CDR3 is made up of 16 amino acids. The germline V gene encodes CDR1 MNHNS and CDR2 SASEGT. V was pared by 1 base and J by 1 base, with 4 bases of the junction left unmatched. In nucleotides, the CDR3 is TGTGCCAGCAGTGAAGGACTAGCAGGGTCCTACAATGAGCAGTTCTTC. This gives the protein CASSEGLAGSYNEQFF.

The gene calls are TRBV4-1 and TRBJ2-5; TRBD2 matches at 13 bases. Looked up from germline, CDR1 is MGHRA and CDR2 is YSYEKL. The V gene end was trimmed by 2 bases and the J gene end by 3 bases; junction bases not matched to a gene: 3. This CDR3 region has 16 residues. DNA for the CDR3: TGCGCCAGCAGCCAAACGGGACTAGCGGGGAAAGAGACCCAGTACTTC. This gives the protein CASSQTGLAGKETQYF.

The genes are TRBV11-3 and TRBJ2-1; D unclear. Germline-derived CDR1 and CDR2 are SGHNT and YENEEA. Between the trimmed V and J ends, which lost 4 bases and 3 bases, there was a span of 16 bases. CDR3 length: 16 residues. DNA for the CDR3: TGTGCCAGCAGCTCCCCTCAGCGAGGAGACTACAATGAGCAGTTCTTC. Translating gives CASSSPQRGDYNEQFF. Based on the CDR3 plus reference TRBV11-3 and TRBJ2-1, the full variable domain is EAGVVQSPRYKIIEKKQPVAFWCNPISGHNTLYWYLQNLGQGPELLIRYENEEAVDDSQLPKDRFSAERLKGVDSTLKIQPAELGDSAVYLCASSSPQRGDYNEQFFGPGTRLTVL.

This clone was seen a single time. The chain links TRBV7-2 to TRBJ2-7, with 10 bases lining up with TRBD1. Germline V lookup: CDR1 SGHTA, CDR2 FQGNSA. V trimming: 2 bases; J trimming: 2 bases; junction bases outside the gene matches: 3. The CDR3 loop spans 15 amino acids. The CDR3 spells CASSLSGQGAYEQYF. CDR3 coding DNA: TGTGCCAGCAGCTTATCAGGACAGGGGGCCTACGAGCAGTACTTC.

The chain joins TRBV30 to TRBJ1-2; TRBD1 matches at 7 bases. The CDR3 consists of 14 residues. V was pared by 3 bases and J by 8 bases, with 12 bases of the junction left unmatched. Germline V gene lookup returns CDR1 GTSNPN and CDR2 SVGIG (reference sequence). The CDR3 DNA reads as TGTGCCTGGAGGGGCATGGGACAGACGAAGGGCTACACCTTC. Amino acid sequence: CAWRGMGQTKGYTF.

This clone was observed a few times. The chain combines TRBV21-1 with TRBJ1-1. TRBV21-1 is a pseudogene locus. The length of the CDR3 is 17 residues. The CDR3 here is CASSKARRGRKNTEAFF. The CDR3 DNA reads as TGTGCCAGCAGCAAAGCCCGACGGGGCCGGAAAAACACTGAAGCTTTCTTT.

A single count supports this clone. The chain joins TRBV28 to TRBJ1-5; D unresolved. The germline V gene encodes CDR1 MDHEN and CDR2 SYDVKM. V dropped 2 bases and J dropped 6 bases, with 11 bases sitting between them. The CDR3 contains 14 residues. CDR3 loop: CASSLVGNRQPQHF. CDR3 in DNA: TGTGCCAGCAGTTTAGTTGGAAACCGTCAGCCCCAGCATTTT. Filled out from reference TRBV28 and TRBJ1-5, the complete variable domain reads DVKVTQSSRYLVKRTGEKVFLECVQDMDHENMFWYRQDPGLGLRLIYFSYDVKMKEKGDIPEGYSVSREKKERFSLILESASTNQTSMYLCASSLVGNRQPQHFGDGTRLSIL.

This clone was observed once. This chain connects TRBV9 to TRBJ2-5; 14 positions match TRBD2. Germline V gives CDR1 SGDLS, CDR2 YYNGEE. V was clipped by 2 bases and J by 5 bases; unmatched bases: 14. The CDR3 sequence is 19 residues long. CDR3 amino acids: CASSVGIETSGGAQETQYF. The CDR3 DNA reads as TGTGCCAGCAGCGTGGGGATCGAGACTAGCGGGGGGGCCCAGGAGACCCAGTACTTC.

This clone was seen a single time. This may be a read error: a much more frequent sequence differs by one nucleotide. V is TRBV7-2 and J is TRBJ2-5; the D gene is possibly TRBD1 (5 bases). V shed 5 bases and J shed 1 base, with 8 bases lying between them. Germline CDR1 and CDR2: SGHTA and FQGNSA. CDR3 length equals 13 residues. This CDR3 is CASSTRVQETQYF. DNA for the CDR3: TGTGCCAGCAGCACCAGGGTCCAAGAGACCCAGTACTTC.

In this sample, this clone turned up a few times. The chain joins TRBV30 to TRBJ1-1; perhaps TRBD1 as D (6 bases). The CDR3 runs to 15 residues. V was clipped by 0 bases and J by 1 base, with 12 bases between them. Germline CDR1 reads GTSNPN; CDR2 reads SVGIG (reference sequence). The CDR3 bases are TGTGCCTGGAGTGTCGGTACAGGGAGGAACACTGAAGCTTTCTTT. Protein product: CAWSVGTGRNTEAFF.

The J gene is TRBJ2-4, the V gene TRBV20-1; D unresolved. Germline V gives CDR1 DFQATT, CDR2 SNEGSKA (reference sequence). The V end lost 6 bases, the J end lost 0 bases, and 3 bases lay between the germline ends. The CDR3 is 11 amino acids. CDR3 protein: CSAPAKNIQYF. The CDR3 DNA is TGCAGTGCCCCAGCCAAAAACATTCAGTACTTC.

The CDR3 DNA is TGTGCCAGCAGTGAAGCGCAGAATTGGTGGTTGAGCGGGAGCACAGATACGCAGTATTTT. It encodes CASSEAQNWWLSGSTDTQYF. The rearrangement uses TRBV6-1 and TRBJ2-3; D is perhaps TRBD2 (6 bases). Germline V gene lookup returns CDR1 MNHNS and CDR2 SASEGT. The CDR3 extends over 20 amino acids. The ends were cut back, 0 bases at V and 0 bases at J, with 22 bases in the middle.

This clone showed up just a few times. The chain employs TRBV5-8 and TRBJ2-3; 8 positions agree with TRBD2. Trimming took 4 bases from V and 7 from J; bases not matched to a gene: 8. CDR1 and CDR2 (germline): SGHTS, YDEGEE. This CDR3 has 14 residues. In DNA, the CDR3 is TGTGCCAGCAGCGTCACTAGCGGTGTCAATACGCAGTATTTT. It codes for CASSVTSGVNTQYF. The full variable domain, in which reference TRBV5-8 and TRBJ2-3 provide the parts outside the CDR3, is EAGVTQSPTHLIKTRGQQATLRCSPISGHTSVYWYQQALGLGLQFLLWYDEGEERNRGNFPPRFSGRQFPNYSSELNVNALELEDSALYLCASSVTSGVNTQYFGPGTRLTVL.